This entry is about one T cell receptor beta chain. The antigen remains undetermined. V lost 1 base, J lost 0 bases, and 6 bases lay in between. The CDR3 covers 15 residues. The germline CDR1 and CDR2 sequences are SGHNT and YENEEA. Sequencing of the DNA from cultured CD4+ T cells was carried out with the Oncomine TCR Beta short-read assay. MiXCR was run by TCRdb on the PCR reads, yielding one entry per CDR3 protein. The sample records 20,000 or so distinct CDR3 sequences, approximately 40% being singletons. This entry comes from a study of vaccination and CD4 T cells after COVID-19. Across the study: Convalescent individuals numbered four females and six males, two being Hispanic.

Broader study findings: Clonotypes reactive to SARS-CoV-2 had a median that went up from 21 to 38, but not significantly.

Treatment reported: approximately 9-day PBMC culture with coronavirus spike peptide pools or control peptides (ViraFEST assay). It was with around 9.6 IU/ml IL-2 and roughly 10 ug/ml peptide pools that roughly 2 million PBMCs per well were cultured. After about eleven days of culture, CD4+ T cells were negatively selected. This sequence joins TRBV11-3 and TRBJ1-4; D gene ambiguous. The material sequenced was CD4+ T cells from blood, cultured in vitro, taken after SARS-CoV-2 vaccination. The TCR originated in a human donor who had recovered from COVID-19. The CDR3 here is CASSLGVATNEKLFF. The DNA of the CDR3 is TGTGCCAGCAGCTTAGGAGTTGCAACTAATGAAAAACTGTTTTTT.